What follows describes a single TCR beta chain. There are a few counts of this clonotype. Its specific antigen is unknown. One base away there is no much larger clone; base qualities are not given. The treatment or condition label for this specimen denotes: allogeneic hematopoietic cell transplantation with graft depleted of TCRalphabeta T cells and CD19 B cells. The transplant recipients were children given TCRalphabeta/CD19-depleted allogeneic hematopoietic cell grafts. These data belong to a study of T-cell reconstitution after alpha-beta-depleted transplantation in children listed by TCRdb under 2016. With respect to the entire study: Using TCR repertoire profiling, the study followed T-cell immune reconstitution in a quantitative way in children after TCRalphabeta/CD19-depleted allogeneic hematopoietic cell transplantation.

Library prep was done by PCR. Sequencing was carried out with an Illumina HiSeq 2500. TCR library preparation used molecular barcoding, with unique molecular identifiers applied to normalize quantification of the TCRbeta repertoire. The public reads were reprocessed in TCRdb via fastp at Q25 and MiXCR, keeping in-frame beta chains. A single entry per CDR3 protein holds the most common genes and DNA from its merged rows. Within this sample are about 110,000 distinct CDR3 sequences, with about a tenth of them counted one time only. 34% of the sample comes from the top ten. The full study reports these points: About two months after transplant, the apparently early recovery of alphabetaT-cell counts reportedly depended on just several hundred clones that had expanded rapidly and came from non-depleted graft cells. The high TCRbeta diversity at day 60 in some patients was ascribed to recipient T cells and intrathymic progenitors that had survived conditioning. Hyperexpanded clone frequencies declined over subsequent months; after one year, T-cell counts and TCRbeta diversity were mostly attributed to newly produced T cells.

The CDR3 has 15 amino acids, counting the end cysteine and phenylalanine. Only the CDR3 DNA is retained, 45 bases long and in frame from the first base. CDR1 and CDR2 are drawn from the germline V gene (reference sequence): DFQATT, SNEGSKA. The germline ends are 11 bases apart after V is trimmed by 1 base and J by 0 bases. The sequencing used PBMCs, collected before TCRalphabeta/CD19-depleted stem cell transplant. The sequence derives from a boy aged 2-15 years with acute lymphoblastic leukemia, due to receive a stem cell transplant. The chain joins TRBV20-1 to TRBJ2-3; possibly the D gene is TRBD2, per 6 matching bases. This receptor has the CDR3 CSARAPGESTDTQYF. The nucleotides read TGCAGTGCTAGAGCACCGGGAGAGAGCACAGATACGCAGTATTTT.